The clone carrying this TCR beta chain was observed once. Its antigen is not known. CDR1 and CDR2 from the germline V gene are LGHNT and FRNRAP. This CDR3 is built from 20 residues. Trimming took 6 bases from V and 2 from J, leaving 29 bases between them. PCR used 60 Vbeta primers and 13 Jbeta primers. Here immunoSEQ multiplex PCR was the method, and the copy in TCRdb shows in-frame clones only, minus some. The sample records 190,000 or so clones, less than 85% being singletons. The sample belongs to a study of cytomegalovirus exposure and HLA in healthy donors. Overall study findings and caveats: Investigators reported fewer than 200 TCR beta chains as tied to cytomegalovirus. A further, later analysis showed that HLA-associated TCR beta chains (compared with equally common others) were more clonally expanded. It was only CMV serostatus that was available as immune exposure information. TCR beta sequences reportedly predicted the HLA-A and HLA-B alleles of most subjects accurately.

The sample consisted of PBMCs. The TCR originated in a girl between 10 and 17 years old in good health and CMV-seropositive. The rearrangement uses TRBV12-5 and TRBJ1-5, with D possibly matching TRBD1 (5 bases). In DNA form, the CDR3 reads TGTGCTAGTGGCTTGACATCGAACAGGACCCCGATGTTGGGCAATCAGCCCCAGCATTTT. It codes for CASGLTSNRTPMLGNQPQHF.